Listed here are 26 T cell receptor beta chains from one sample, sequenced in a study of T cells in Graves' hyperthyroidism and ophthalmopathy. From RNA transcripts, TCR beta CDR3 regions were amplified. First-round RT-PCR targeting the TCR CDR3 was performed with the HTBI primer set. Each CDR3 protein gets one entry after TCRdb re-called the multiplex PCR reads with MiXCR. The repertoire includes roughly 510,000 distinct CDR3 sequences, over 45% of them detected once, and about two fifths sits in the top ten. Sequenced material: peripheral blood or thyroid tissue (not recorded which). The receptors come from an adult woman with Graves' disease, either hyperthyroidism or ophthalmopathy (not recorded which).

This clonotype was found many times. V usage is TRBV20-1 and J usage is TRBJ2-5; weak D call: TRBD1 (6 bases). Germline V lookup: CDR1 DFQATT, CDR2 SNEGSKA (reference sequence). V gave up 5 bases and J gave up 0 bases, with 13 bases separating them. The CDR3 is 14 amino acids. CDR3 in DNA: TGCAGTGCTCTCCGGGACATGAACCAAGAGACCCAGTACTTC. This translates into CSALRDMNQETQYF.

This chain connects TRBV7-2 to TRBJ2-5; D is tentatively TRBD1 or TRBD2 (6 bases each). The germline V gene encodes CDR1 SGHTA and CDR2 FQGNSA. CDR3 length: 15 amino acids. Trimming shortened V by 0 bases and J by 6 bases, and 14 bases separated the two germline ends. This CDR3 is CASSLAGEGGKTQYF. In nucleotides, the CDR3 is TGTGCCAGCAGCTTAGCGGGAGAAGGGGGGAAGACCCAGTACTTC.

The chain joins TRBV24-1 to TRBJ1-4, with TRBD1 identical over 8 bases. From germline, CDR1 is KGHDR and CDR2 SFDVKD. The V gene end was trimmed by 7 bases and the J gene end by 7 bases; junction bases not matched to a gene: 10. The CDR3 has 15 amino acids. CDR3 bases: TGTGCCACCAGCAGCTCCGGGACAGGCTCTGAAAAACTGTTTTTT. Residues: CATSSSGTGSEKLFF.

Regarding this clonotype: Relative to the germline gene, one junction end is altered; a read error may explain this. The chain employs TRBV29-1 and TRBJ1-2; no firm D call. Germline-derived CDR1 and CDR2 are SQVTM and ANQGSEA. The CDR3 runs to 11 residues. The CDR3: CGVRTLLGHTF. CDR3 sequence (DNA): TGCGGCGTTCGGACTTTATTGGGCCACACCTTC.

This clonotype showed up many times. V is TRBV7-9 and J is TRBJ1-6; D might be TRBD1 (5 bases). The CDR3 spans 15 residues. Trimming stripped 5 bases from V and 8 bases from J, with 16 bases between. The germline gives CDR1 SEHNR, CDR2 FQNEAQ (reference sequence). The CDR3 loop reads CASSTQGFGDSPLHF. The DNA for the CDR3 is TGTGCCAGCAGCACCCAGGGATTCGGAGATTCACCCCTCCACTTT.

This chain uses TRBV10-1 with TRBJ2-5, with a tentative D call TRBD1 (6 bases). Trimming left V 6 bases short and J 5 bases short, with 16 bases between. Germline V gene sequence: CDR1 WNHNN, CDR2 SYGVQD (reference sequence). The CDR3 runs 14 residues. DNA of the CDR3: TGCGCCAGCAGCCGGGACCAAAGGGGGGAGACCCAGTACTTC. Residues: CASSRDQRGETQYF.

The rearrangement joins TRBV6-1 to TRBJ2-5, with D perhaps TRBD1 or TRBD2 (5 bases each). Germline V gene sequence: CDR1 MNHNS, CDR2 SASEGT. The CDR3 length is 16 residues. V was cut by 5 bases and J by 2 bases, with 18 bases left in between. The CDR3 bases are TGTGCCAGCAGTACACCAGGGACGTCTCCTCAAGAGACCCAGTACTTC. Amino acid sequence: CASSTPGTSPQETQYF.

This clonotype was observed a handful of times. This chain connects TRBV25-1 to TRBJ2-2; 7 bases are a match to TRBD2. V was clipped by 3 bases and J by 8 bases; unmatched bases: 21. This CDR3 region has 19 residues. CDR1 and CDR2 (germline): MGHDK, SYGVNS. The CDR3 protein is CASSEEGSGRDGHRGELFF. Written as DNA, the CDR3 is TGTGCCAGCAGTGAGGAAGGGTCAGGGAGGGATGGGCACCGTGGGGAGCTGTTTTTT.

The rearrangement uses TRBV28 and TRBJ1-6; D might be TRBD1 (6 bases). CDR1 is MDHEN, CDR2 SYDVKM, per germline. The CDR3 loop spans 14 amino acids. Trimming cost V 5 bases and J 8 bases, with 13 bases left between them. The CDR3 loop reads CASSRDNSYSPLHF. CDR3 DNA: TGTGCCAGCAGTCGGGACAATTCCTATTCACCCCTCCACTTT. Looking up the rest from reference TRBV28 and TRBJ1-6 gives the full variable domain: DVKVTQSSRYLVKRTGEKVFLECVQDMDHENMFWYRQDPGLGLRLIYFSYDVKMKEKGDIPEGYSVSREKKERFSLILESASTNQTSMYLCASSRDNSYSPLHFGNGTRLTVT.

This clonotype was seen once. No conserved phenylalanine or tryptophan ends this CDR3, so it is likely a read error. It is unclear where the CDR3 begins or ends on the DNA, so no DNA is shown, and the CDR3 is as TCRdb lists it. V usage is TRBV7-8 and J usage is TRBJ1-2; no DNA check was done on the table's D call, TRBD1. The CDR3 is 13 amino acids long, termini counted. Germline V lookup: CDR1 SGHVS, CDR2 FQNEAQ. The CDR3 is CASSLGRDRGHTY.

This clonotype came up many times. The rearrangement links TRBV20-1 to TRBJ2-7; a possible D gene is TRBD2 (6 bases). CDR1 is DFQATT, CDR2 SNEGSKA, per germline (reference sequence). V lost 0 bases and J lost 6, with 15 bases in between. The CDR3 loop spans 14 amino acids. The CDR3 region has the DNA TGCAGTGCTAGAGATGCGGGACGCGCTAGCGAGCAGTACTTC. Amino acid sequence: CSARDAGRASEQYF.

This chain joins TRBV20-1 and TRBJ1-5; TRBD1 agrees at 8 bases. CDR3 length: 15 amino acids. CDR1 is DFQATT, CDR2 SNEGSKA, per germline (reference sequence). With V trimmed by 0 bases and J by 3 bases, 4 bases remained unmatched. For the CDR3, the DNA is TGCAGTGCTAGAGATCGGACAGGGCCCAATCAGCCCCAGCATTTT. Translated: CSARDRTGPNQPQHF.

The CDR3 region is CASSLRSGNGYTF. CDR3 bases: TGTGCCAGCAGCTTACGATCGGGGAATGGCTACACCTTC. This sequence joins TRBV7-8 and TRBJ1-2; D ambiguous. Trimming cost V 2 bases and J 6 bases, with 10 bases left between them. This CDR3 is 13 amino acids long. The germline V gene has CDR1 SGHVS and CDR2 FQNEAQ.

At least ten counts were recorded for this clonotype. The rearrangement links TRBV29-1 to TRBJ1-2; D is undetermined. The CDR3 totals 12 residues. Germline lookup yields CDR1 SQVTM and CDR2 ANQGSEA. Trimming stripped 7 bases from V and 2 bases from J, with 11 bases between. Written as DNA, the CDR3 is TGCAGCGCTACCTATCGAAACTATGGCTACACCTTC. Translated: CSATYRNYGYTF.

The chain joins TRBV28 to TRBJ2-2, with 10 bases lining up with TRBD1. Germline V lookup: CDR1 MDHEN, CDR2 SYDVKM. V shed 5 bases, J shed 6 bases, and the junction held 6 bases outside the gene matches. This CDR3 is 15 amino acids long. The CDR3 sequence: CASSPGQGRAGELFF. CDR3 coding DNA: TGTGCCAGCAGTCCGGGACAGGGGAGGGCCGGGGAGCTGTTTTTT.

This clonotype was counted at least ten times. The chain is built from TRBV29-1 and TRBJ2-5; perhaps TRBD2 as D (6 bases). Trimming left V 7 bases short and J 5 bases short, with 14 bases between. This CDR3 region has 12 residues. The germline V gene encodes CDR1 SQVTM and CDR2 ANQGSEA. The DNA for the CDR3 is TGCAGCGGCGGGGACCCCGGGGAGACCCAGTACTTC. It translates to CSGGDPGETQYF.

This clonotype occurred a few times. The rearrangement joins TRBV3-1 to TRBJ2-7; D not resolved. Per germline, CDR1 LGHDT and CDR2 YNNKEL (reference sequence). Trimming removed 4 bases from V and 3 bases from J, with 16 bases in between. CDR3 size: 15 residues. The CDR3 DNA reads TGTGCCAGCAGCCGCGACGGAAGTGCTTTCTACGAGCAGTACTTC. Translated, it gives CASSRDGSAFYEQYF.

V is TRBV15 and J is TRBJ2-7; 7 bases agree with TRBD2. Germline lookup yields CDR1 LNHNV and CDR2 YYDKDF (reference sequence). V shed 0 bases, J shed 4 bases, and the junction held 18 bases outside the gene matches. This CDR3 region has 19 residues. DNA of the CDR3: TGTGCCACCAGCAGAGATCCCGGGACTATAGTTTCTCGTGCGTACGAGCAGTACTTC. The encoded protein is CATSRDPGTIVSRAYEQYF.

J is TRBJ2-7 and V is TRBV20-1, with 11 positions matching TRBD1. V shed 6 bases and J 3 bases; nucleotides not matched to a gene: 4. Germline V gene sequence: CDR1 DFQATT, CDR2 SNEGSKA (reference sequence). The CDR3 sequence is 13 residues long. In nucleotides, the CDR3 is TGCAGTGCCAAGGGACAGGGGGTCTACGAGCAGTACTTC. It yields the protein CSAKGQGVYEQYF.

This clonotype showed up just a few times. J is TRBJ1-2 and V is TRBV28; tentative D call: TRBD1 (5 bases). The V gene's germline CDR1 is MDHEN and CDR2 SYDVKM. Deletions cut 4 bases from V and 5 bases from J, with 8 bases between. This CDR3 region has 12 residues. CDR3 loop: CASSSAGYGYTF. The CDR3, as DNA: TGTGCCAGCAGTTCGGCAGGGTATGGCTACACCTTC.

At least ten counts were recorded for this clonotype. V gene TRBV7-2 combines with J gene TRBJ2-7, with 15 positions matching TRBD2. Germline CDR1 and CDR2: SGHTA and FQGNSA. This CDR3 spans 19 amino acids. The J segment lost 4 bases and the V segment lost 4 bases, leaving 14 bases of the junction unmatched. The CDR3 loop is CASSSPGLAGGSRRYEQYF. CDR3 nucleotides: TGTGCCAGCAGCTCGCCAGGACTAGCGGGAGGGAGTAGGAGGTACGAGCAGTACTTC. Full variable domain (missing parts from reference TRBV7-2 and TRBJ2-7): GAGVSQSPSNKVTEKGKDVELRCDPISGHTALYWYRQSLGQGLEFLIYFQGNSAPDKSGLPSDRFSAERTGGSVSTLTIQRTQQEDSAVYLCASSSPGLAGGSRRYEQYFGPGTRLTVT.

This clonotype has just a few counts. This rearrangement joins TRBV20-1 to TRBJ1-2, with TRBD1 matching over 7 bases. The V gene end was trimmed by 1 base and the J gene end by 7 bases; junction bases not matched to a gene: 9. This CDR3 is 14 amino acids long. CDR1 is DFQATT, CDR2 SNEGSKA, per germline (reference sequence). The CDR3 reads CSARGTDRASGYTF. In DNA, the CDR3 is TGCAGTGCTAGAGGGACCGACAGGGCTTCTGGCTACACCTTC.

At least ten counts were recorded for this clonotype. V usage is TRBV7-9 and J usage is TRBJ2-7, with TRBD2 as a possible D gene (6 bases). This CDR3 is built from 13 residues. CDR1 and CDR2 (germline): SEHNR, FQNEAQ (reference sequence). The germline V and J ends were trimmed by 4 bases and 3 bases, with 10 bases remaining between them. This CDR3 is CASSSDGGYEQYF. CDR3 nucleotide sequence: TGTGCCAGCAGCTCAGACGGGGGCTACGAGCAGTACTTC.

Here the CDR3 reads CATNGNTGELFF. CDR3 DNA: TGTGCCACAAACGGGAACACCGGGGAGCTGTTTTTT. This chain links TRBV25-1 with TRBJ2-2; D gene unclear. The CDR3 loop spans 12 amino acids. Deletions cut 10 bases from V and 1 base from J, with 7 bases between. The germline gives CDR1 MGHDK, CDR2 SYGVNS.

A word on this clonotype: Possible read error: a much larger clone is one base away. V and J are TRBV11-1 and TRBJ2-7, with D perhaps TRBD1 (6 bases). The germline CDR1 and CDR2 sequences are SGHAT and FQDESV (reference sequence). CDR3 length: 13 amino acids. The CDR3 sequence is CASSSAGTWPANF. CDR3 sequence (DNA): TGTGCCAGCAGCTCAGCAGGGACATGGCCAGCGAACTTC. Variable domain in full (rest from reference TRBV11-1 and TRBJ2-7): EAEVAQSPRYKITEKSQAVAFWCDPISGHATLYWYRQILGQGPELLVQFQDESVVDDSQLPKDRFSAERLKGVDSTLKIQPAELGDSAMYLCASSSAGTWPANFGPGTRLTVT.

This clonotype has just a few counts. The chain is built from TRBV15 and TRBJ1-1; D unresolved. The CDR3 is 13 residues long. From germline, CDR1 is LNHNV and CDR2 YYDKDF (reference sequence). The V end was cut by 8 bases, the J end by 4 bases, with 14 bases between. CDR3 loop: CATGGRLGTEAFF. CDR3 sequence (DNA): TGTGCCACCGGAGGCCGCTTAGGCACTGAAGCTTTCTTT.